This T cell receptor beta chain was sequenced during a study of blood T cell repertoires in COVID-19. Profiled with immunoSEQ multiplex PCR; TCRdb holds only in-frame clones, not every one. Altogether roughly 80,000 clones are present, 88% being singletons, with the ten largest covering 5.8%. The material sequenced was peripheral blood. This receptor was taken from a man aged 50 or older with active COVID-19.

CDR3 sequence: CASSLISRVGGSDSPTEQFF. The CDR3 bases are TGTGCCAGCAGCTTAATTTCGAGGGTTGGCGGGAGCGATTCACCGACTGAGCAGTTCTTC. This chain links TRBV7-6 with TRBJ2-1, with TRBD2 matching over 7 bases. Germline lookup yields CDR1 SGHVS and CDR2 FNYEAQ. CDR3 length: 20 residues. With 2 bases clipped from V and 9 bases from J, the junction kept 25 bases outside the gene matches.